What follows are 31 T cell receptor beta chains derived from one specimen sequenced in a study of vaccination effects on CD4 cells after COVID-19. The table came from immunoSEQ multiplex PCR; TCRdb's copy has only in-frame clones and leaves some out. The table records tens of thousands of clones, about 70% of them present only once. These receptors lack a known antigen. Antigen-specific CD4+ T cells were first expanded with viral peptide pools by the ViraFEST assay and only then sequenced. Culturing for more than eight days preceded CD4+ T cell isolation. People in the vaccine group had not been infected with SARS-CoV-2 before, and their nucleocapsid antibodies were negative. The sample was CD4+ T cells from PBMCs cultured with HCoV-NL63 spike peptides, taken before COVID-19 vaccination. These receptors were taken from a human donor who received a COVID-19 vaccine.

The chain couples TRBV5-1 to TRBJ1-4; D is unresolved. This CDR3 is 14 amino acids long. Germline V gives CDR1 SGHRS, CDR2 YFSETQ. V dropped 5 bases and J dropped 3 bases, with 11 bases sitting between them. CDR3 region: CASRVQSSNEKLFF. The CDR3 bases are TGCGCCAGCAGAGTACAGAGCTCTAATGAAAAACTGTTTTTT. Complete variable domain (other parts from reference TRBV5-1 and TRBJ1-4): KAGVTQTPRYLIKTRGQQVTLSCSPISGHRSVSWYQQTPGQGLQFLFEYFSETQRNKGNFPGRFSGRQFSNSRSEMNVSTLELGDSALYLCASRVQSSNEKLFFGSGTQLSVL.

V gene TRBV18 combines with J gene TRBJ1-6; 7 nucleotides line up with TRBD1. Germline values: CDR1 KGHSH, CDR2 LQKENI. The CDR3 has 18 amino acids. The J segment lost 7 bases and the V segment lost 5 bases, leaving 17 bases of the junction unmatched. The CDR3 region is CASSTGTAARIRNSPLHF. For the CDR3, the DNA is TGTGCCAGCTCAACCGGGACAGCCGCCCGTATAAGAAATTCACCCCTCCACTTT.

This chain's CDR3 is CASYPRLGLGGYTF. The CDR3 bases are TGTGCCAGCTACCCTAGGTTGGGGCTAGGGGGCTACACCTTC. The chain couples TRBV28 to TRBJ1-2; tentatively, D is TRBD1 (5 bases). Trimming cost V 8 bases and J 8 bases, with 21 bases left between them. Germline CDR1 reads MDHEN; CDR2 reads SYDVKM. The CDR3 length is 14 residues.

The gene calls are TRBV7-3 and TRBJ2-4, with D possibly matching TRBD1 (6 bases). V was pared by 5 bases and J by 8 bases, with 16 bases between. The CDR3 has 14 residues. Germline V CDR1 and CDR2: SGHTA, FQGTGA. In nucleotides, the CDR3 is TGTGCCAGCAGCCAGGGGCGCCCCTTGGACATTCAGTACTTC. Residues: CASSQGRPLDIQYF.

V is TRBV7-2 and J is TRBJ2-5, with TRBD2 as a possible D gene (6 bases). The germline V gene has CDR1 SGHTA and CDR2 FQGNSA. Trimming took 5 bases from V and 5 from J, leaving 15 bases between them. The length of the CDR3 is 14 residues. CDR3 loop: CASSQGGAAETQYF. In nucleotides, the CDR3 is TGTGCCAGCAGCCAGGGAGGAGCCGCGGAGACCCAGTACTTC.

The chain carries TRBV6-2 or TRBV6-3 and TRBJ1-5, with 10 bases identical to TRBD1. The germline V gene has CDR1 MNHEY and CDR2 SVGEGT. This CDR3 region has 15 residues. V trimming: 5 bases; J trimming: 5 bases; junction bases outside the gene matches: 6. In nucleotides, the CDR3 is TGTGCCAGCAGTCCGGGACAGGGGTGGGATCAGCCCCAGCATTTT. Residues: CASSPGQGWDQPQHF.

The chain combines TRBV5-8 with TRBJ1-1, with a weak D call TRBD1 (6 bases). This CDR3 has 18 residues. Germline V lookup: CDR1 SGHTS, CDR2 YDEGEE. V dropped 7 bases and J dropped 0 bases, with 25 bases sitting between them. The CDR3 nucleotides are TGTGCCAGCCCCAATGGACCGCAGGGGCGGAACCTGAACACTGAAGCTTTCTTT. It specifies CASPNGPQGRNLNTEAFF.

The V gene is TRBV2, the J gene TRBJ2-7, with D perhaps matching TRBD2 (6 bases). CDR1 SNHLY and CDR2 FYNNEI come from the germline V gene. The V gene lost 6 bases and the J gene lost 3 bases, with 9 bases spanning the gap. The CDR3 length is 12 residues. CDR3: CASRREVYEQYV. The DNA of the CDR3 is TGTGCCAGCAGGAGGGAGGTCTACGAGCAGTACGTC.

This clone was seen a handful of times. The CDR3 coding sequence is TGTGCCAGTAGGGACGGGGGCCTTAATTCACCCCTCCACTTT. Protein sequence: CASRDGGLNSPLHF. The gene calls are TRBV19 and TRBJ1-6, with D tentatively TRBD1 (6 bases). This CDR3 has 14 amino acids. Germline CDR1 LNHDA, CDR2 SQIVND (reference sequence). The V end lost 6 bases, the J end lost 6 bases, and 12 bases lay between the germline ends.

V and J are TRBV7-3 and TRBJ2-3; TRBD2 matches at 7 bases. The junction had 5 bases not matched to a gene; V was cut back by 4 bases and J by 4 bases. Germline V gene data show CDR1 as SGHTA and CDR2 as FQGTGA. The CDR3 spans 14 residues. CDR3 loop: CASSSRLAADTQYF. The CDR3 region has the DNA TGTGCCAGCAGCTCAAGACTAGCAGCAGATACGCAGTATTTT.

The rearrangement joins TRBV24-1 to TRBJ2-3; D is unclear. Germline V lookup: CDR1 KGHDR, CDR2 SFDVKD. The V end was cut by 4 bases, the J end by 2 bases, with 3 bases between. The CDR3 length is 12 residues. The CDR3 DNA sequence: TGTGCCACCAGTGAGACCACAGATACGCAGTATTTT. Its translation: CATSETTDTQYF.

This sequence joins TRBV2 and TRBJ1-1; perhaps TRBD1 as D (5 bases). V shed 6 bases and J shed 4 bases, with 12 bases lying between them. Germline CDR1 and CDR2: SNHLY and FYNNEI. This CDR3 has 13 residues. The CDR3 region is CASRTEGSTEAFF. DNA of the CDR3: TGTGCCAGCAGGACAGAAGGGTCCACTGAAGCTTTCTTT.

CDR3 coding DNA: TGTGCCAGCAGTGCACAGGGAGGGTTCGCCGAGCAGTACGTC. Translation: CASSAQGGFAEQYV. The rearrangement uses TRBV2 and TRBJ2-7; D perhaps matches TRBD2 (7 bases). The CDR3 has 14 amino acids. CDR1 is SNHLY, CDR2 FYNNEI, per germline. V lost 4 bases to trimming and J lost 6 bases, with 16 bases between them.

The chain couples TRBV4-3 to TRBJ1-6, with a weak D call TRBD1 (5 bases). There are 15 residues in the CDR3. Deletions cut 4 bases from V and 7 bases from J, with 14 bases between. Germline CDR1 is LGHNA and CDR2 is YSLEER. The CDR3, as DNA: TGCGCCAGCAGCCTAAGAAGGGACCGGAATTCACCCCTCCACTTT. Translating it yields CASSLRRDRNSPLHF.

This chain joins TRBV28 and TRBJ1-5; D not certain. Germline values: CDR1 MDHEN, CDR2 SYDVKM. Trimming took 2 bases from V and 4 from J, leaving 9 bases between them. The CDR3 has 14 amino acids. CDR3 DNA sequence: TGTGCCAGCAGTTTAGTTGGGGAGAATCAGCCCCAGCATTTT. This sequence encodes CASSLVGENQPQHF.

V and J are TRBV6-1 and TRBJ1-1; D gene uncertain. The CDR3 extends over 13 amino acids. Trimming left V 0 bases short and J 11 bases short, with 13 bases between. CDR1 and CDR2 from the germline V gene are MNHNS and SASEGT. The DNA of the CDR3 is TGTGCCAGCAGTGAAGCTTATGTAAAAGGGGCTTTCTTT. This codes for CASSEAYVKGAFF.

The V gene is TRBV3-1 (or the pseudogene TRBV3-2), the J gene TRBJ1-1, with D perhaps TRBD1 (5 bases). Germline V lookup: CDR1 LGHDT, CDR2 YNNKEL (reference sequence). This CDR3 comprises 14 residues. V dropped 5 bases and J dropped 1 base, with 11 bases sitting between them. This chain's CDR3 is CASSEQDSNTEAFF. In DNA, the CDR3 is TGTGCCAGCAGCGAACAGGATTCGAACACTGAAGCTTTCTTT.

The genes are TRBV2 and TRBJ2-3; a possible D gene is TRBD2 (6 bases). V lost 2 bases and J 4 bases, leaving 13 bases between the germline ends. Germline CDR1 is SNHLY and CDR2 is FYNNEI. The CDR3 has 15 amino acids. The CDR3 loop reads CASSELRGWADTQYF. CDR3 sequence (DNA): TGTGCCAGCAGTGAATTGCGGGGCTGGGCAGATACGCAGTATTTT.

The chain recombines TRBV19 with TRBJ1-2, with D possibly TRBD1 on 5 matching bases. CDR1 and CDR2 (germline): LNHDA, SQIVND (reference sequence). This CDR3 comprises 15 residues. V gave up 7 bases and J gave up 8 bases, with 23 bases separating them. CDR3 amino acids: CASIRNSGLGGGYTF. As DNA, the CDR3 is TGTGCCAGTATTCGTAATTCGGGGCTTGGAGGAGGCTACACCTTC.

Here the CDR3 DNA reads TGTGCCAGCAGCGTACAGGGGGGCGGCTGGAATGAGCAGTTCTTC. This translates into CASSVQGGGWNEQFF. V gene TRBV9 combines with J gene TRBJ2-1, with D tentatively TRBD1 (7 bases). Germline CDR1 and CDR2: SGDLS and YYNGEE. CDR3 length: 15 amino acids. The germline V and J ends were trimmed by 1 base and 7 bases, with 15 bases remaining between them.

The DNA of the CDR3 is TGCGCCAGCAGCTTAGGCGTGGCAGGGGTAGGGAATCAGCCCCAGCATTTT. Its protein product is CASSLGVAGVGNQPQHF. V usage is TRBV5-1 and J usage is TRBJ1-5; possibly TRBD1 for D (6 bases). The germline V gene encodes CDR1 SGHRS and CDR2 YFSETQ. V lost 2 bases and J lost 4, with 19 bases in between. This CDR3 has 17 amino acids.

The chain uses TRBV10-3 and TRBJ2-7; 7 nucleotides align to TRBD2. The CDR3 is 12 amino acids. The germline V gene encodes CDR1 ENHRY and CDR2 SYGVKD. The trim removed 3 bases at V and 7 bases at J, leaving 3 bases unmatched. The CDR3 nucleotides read TGTGCCATCAGTGATCGGGGGGATGAGCAGTACGTC. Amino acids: CAISDRGDEQYV.

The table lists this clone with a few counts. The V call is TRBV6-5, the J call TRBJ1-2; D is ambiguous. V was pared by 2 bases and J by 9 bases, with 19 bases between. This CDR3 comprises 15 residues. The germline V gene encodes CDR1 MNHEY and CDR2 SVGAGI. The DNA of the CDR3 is TGTGCCAGCAGTTACCAGGCCGAGGGTGGCTTTAGCTACACCTTC. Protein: CASSYQAEGGFSYTF.

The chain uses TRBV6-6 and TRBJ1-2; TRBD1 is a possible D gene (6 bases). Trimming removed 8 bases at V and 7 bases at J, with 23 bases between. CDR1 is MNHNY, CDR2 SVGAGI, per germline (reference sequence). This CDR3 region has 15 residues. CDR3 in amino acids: CASGTTGIRAGGYTF. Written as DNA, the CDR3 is TGTGCCAGCGGAACAACAGGGATAAGGGCAGGTGGCTACACCTTC.

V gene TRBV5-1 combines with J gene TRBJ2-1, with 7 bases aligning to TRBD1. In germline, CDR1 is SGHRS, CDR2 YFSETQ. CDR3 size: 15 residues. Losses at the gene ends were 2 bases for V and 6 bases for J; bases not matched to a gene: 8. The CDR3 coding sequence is TGCGCCAGCAGCTTAAAACCGGGACAGAGCAATGAGCAGTTCTTC. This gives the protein CASSLKPGQSNEQFF.

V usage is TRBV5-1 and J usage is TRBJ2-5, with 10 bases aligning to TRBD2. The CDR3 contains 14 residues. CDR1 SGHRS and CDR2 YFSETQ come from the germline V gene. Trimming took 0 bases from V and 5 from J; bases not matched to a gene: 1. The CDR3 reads CASSLVLAGETQYF. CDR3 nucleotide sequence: TGCGCCAGCAGCTTGGTACTAGCGGGGGAGACCCAGTACTTC.

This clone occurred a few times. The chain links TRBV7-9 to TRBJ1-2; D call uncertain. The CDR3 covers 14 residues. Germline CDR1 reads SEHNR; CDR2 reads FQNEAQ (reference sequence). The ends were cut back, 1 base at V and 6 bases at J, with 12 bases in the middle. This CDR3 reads CASSLGVSGDGYTF. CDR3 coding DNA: TGTGCCAGCAGCTTAGGAGTGAGTGGGGATGGCTACACCTTC.

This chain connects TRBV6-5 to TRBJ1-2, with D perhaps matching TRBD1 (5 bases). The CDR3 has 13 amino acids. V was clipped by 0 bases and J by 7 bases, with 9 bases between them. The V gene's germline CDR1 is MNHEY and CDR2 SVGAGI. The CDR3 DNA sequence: TGTGCCAGCAGTTACTCGGGAGGGGTTGGCTACACCTTC. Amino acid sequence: CASSYSGGVGYTF.

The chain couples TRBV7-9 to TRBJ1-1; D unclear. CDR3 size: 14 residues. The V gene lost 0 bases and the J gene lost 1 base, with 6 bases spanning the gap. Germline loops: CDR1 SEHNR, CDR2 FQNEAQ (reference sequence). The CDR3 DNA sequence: TGTGCCAGCAGCTTAGCCTCTCCGAACACTGAAGCTTTCTTT. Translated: CASSLASPNTEAFF.

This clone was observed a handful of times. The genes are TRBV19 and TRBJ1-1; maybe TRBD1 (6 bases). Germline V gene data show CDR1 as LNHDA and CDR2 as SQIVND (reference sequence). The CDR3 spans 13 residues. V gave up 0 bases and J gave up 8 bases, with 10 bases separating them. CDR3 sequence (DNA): TGTGCCAGTAGTATAGACTGGACAGCCGAAGCTTTCTTT. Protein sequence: CASSIDWTAEAFF.

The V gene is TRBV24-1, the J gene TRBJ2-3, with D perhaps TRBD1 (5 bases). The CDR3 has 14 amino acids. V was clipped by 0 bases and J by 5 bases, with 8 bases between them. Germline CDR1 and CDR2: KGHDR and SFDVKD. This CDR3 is CATSDLAGLDTQYF. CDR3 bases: TGTGCCACCAGTGATTTGGCAGGGTTAGATACGCAGTATTTT.